Presented here are 29 T cell receptor beta chains from one specimen sequenced in a study of T cells after yellow fever vaccination. In TCRdb, the 5' RACE reads were re-called with MiXCR into one record per CDR3 protein. The table includes some 400,000 distinct CDR3 sequences, roughly 20% detected once. The starting material was PBMCs, obtained before the yellow fever booster vaccination. The receptors come from a man aged 18 to 29 who received the YFV17D yellow fever vaccine.

The gene calls are TRBV4-1 and TRBJ2-3; tentatively, D is TRBD1 (6 bases). This CDR3 spans 16 amino acids. Trimming left V 0 bases short and J 1 base short, with 11 bases between. The V gene's germline CDR1 is MGHRA and CDR2 YSYEKL. CDR3: CASSQDEYRGTDTQYF. In nucleotides, the CDR3 is TGCGCCAGCAGCCAAGACGAGTACAGGGGCACAGATACGCAGTATTTT.

This clonotype was picked up a small number of times. This sequence joins TRBV20-1 and TRBJ1-1; the D is unclear. V was pared by 2 bases and J by 3 bases, with 19 bases between. This CDR3 region has 16 residues. CDR1 is DFQATT, CDR2 SNEGSKA, per germline (reference sequence). In nucleotides, the CDR3 is TGCAGTGCTAGATCCCCTGCCTCCGTTTGGTACACTGAAGCTTTCTTT. As protein: CSARSPASVWYTEAFF.

This clonotype was observed a handful of times. The chain couples TRBV6-6 to TRBJ2-3, with 7 bases aligning to TRBD2. The V gene end was trimmed by 4 bases and the J gene end by 5 bases; junction bases not matched to a gene: 9. The CDR3 runs to 15 residues. From germline, CDR1 is MNHNY and CDR2 SVGAGI (reference sequence). The CDR3 protein is CASSSLTSSGDTQYF. In DNA, the CDR3 is TGTGCCAGCAGTTCCCTGACTAGCTCAGGAGATACGCAGTATTTT.

The V gene is TRBV5-6, the J gene TRBJ2-3; D is ambiguous. The V and J ends lost 3 bases and 1 base respectively, with 9 bases between them. The V gene's germline CDR1 is SGHDT and CDR2 YYEEEE. This CDR3 is built from 14 residues. Here the CDR3 reads CASSSSDRTDTQYF. The CDR3 DNA is TGTGCCAGCAGCTCCTCGGACCGCACAGATACGCAGTATTTT. The whole variable domain, filled in from reference TRBV5-6 and TRBJ2-3, reads DAGVTQSPTHLIKTRGQQVTLRCSPKSGHDTVSWYQQALGQGPQFIFQYYEEEERQRGNFPDRFSGHQFPNYSSELNVNALLLGDSALYLCASSSSDRTDTQYFGPGTRLTVL.

This clonotype was picked up a small number of times. The rearrangement uses TRBV6-5 and TRBJ2-3; TRBD1 agrees at 9 bases. The V and J ends lost 8 bases and 1 base, in that order; junction bases with no gene match: 7. Looked up from germline, CDR1 is MNHEY and CDR2 is SVGAGI. This CDR3 has 15 residues. The CDR3 nucleotides are TGTGCCAGCCGGGGGACAGGGCTGGGCACAGATACGCAGTATTTT. Protein sequence: CASRGTGLGTDTQYF.

This clonotype was seen only a few times. V gene TRBV5-8 combines with J gene TRBJ2-7; possible D gene TRBD2, 6 bases. The CDR3 length is 17 residues. V lost 0 bases and J lost 0, with 16 bases in between. Germline loops: CDR1 SGHTS, CDR2 YDEGEE. This chain's CDR3 is CASSLASGFVLSYEQYV. CDR3 nucleotide sequence: TGTGCCAGCAGCTTGGCCAGCGGGTTCGTCCTCTCCTACGAGCAGTACGTC.

The chain has TRBV6-5 and TRBJ2-1; D ambiguous. V lost 8 bases to trimming and J lost 9 bases, with 14 bases between them. There are 12 residues in the CDR3. CDR1 and CDR2 from the germline V gene are MNHEY and SVGAGI. This CDR3 reads CASEGSRSEQFF. CDR3 nucleotide sequence: TGTGCCAGCGAAGGCAGTCGGAGTGAGCAGTTCTTC.

The table lists this clonotype with many counts. The chain combines TRBV2 with TRBJ2-7; tentative D call: TRBD2 (7 bases). V shed 4 bases and J shed 2 bases, with 9 bases lying between them. Per germline, CDR1 SNHLY and CDR2 FYNNEI. This CDR3 contains 13 residues. Here the CDR3 DNA reads TGTGCCAGCAGTGGGGGGGGCCCCTACGAGCAGTACTTC. It codes for CASSGGGPYEQYF.

The V gene is TRBV7-9, the J gene TRBJ2-7; D may be TRBD2 (6 bases). V shed 5 bases and J shed 2 bases, with 13 bases lying between them. CDR3 length: 14 amino acids. In germline, CDR1 is SEHNR, CDR2 FQNEAQ (reference sequence). The CDR3 reads CASSPRGETYEQYV. The CDR3 nucleotides are TGTGCCAGCAGCCCGCGGGGAGAAACCTACGAGCAGTACGTC.

This clonotype was found a few times. The V and J genes are TRBV12-5 and TRBJ2-2; weak D call: TRBD2 (5 bases). The CDR3 has 14 amino acids. Trimming removed 7 bases at V and 2 bases at J, with 11 bases between. Germline V gene lookup returns CDR1 LGHNT and CDR2 FRNRAP. The CDR3 DNA follows: TGTGCTAGTGATGGACTCTTAAACACCGGGGAGCTGTTTTTT. Its translation: CASDGLLNTGELFF.

This clonotype occurred a few times. The chain uses TRBV5-1 and TRBJ2-7; 8 bases are shared with TRBD1. CDR1 is SGHRS and CDR2 is YFSETQ in the germline V gene. This CDR3 has 13 residues. J was trimmed by 3 bases and V by 7 bases; bases with no gene match: 6. In DNA form, the CDR3 reads TGCGCCAGCCTGGACAGGGTTTACTACGAGCAGTACGTC. This sequence encodes CASLDRVYYEQYV.

In this sample, this clonotype turned up a few times. The rearrangement links TRBV5-1 to TRBJ1-5, with D perhaps matching TRBD1 (5 bases). V lost 2 bases to trimming and J lost 0 bases, with 12 bases between them. The CDR3 runs to 16 residues. Germline V lookup: CDR1 SGHRS, CDR2 YFSETQ. This CDR3 is CASSFAGPYSNQPQHF. CDR3 coding DNA: TGCGCCAGCAGCTTTGCAGGGCCCTATAGCAATCAGCCCCAGCATTTT.

The chain links TRBV5-1 to TRBJ2-4; D unclear. This CDR3 comprises 14 residues. V was trimmed by 0 bases and J by 0 bases, leaving 4 bases between them. Looked up from germline, CDR1 is SGHRS and CDR2 is YFSETQ. In DNA, the CDR3 is TGCGCCAGCAGCTTGGACCAAGCCAAAAACATTCAGTACTTC. Amino acids: CASSLDQAKNIQYF.

V usage is TRBV7-9 and J usage is TRBJ1-2; TRBD1 is a possible D gene (5 bases). Deletions cut 5 bases from V and 3 bases from J, with 16 bases between. This CDR3 region has 15 residues. Germline V gene lookup returns CDR1 SEHNR and CDR2 FQNEAQ (reference sequence). CDR3 DNA: TGTGCCAGCAGCAAATCTGGGGGGAGTGACTATGGCTACACCTTC. Amino acid sequence: CASSKSGGSDYGYTF.

The V gene is TRBV7-9, the J gene TRBJ2-2; the D is unclear. Per the germline V gene, CDR1 is SEHNR and CDR2 is FQNEAQ (reference sequence). The CDR3 covers 16 residues. Trimming left V 2 bases short and J 6 bases short, with 16 bases between. CDR3: CASSLNLLVLSGELFF. CDR3 sequence (DNA): TGTGCCAGCAGCTTAAATCTCTTAGTACTATCCGGGGAGCTGTTTTTT.

This clonotype showed up just a few times. The chain combines TRBV7-6 with TRBJ1-6; D gene unclear. V dropped 11 bases and J dropped 9 bases, with 20 bases sitting between them. This CDR3 is built from 14 residues. Germline-derived CDR1 and CDR2 are SGHVS and FNYEAQ. CDR3 sequence reads: CAPRDTVGSSPLHF. Written as DNA, the CDR3 is TGTGCCCCGCGAGACACCGTCGGAAGTTCACCCCTCCACTTT.

This clonotype has a handful of counts. The chain carries TRBV11-2 and TRBJ1-1; D remains ambiguous. Germline CDR1 reads SGHAT; CDR2 reads FQNNGV. V lost 5 bases and J 5 bases, leaving 15 bases between the germline ends. The CDR3 length is 14 residues. CDR3: CASSASRRGTEAFF. The CDR3 region has the DNA TGTGCCAGCAGCGCGTCGCGTCGGGGTACTGAAGCTTTCTTT.

V usage is TRBV5-5 and J usage is TRBJ1-2, with D uncertain. CDR3 size: 17 residues. The germline gives CDR1 SGHKS, CDR2 YYEKEE (reference sequence). V gave up 0 bases and J gave up 7 bases, with 22 bases separating them. The CDR3 nucleotides read TGTGCCAGCAGCTTGGAATTGGTCGGCAGCAGATTAGCTGGCTACACCTTC. It codes for CASSLELVGSRLAGYTF.

The chain has TRBV10-2 and TRBJ2-3; D unresolved. Germline V lookup: CDR1 WSHSY, CDR2 SAAADI. V was clipped by 5 bases and J by 2 bases, with 11 bases between them. The CDR3 is 14 amino acids. CDR3: CASSPSHYTDTQYF. CDR3 coding DNA: TGCGCCAGCAGTCCTAGTCACTACACAGATACGCAGTATTTT.

In its sample, this clonotype was seen a few times. The chain has TRBV7-2 and TRBJ2-3, with TRBD1 matching 7 bases. Per the germline V gene, CDR1 is SGHTA and CDR2 is FQGNSA. V lost 6 bases to trimming and J lost 5 bases; unmatched junction nucleotides: 8. The CDR3 length is 14 residues. CDR3 nucleotide sequence: TGTGCCAGCAGGTCGACAGGGTGGGGAGATACGCAGTATTTT. Protein: CASRSTGWGDTQYF.

The chain employs TRBV5-4 and TRBJ2-3; D gene unclear. Trimming took 1 base from V and 3 from J, leaving 15 bases between them. The CDR3 contains 16 residues. Germline V gene lookup returns CDR1 SGHNT and CDR2 YYREEE (reference sequence). The chain's CDR3 is CASSLSVSVGTDTQYF. The CDR3 DNA follows: TGTGCCAGCAGCTTGTCTGTGTCAGTTGGAACAGATACGCAGTATTTT.

The V gene is TRBV20-1, the J gene TRBJ2-5, with a possible D match to TRBD1 (6 bases). Germline CDR1 reads DFQATT; CDR2 reads SNEGSKA (reference sequence). This CDR3 has 15 residues. Trimming removed 6 bases at V and 2 bases at J, with 19 bases between. The CDR3 sequence: CSAKYSGTPQETQYF. CDR3 in DNA: TGCAGTGCAAAATATTCCGGGACACCGCAAGAGACCCAGTACTTC.

This clonotype has a count of ten or more. CDR3 protein: CASSLSLGTQYF. As DNA, the CDR3 is TGTGCCAGCAGCTTAAGTCTGGGGACCCAGTACTTC. The gene calls are TRBV7-9 and TRBJ2-5; D ambiguous. The CDR3 sequence is 12 residues long. V gave up 2 bases and J gave up 7 bases, with 8 bases separating them. Germline-derived CDR1 and CDR2 are SEHNR and FQNEAQ (reference sequence).

This clonotype has more than one count but fewer than ten. The chain recombines TRBV10-1 with TRBJ2-3; TRBD2 matches at 8 bases. The CDR3 runs 16 residues. J gave up 4 bases and V 4 bases, and 10 bases lay outside the gene matches. CDR1 WNHNN and CDR2 SYGVQD come from the germline V gene (reference sequence). The CDR3 reads CASSVSRGGRADTQYF. In DNA form, the CDR3 reads TGCGCCAGCAGTGTCTCCCGCGGGGGGAGGGCAGATACGCAGTATTTT.

This clonotype showed up just a few times. The chain joins TRBV5-4 to TRBJ2-7; no clear D. In germline, CDR1 is SGHNT, CDR2 YYREEE (reference sequence). The V and J ends lost 0 bases and 1 base respectively, with 8 bases between them. This CDR3 spans 14 amino acids. Here the CDR3 reads CASSLEGGSYEQYF. In DNA form, the CDR3 reads TGTGCCAGCAGCTTGGAGGGCGGATCCTACGAGCAGTACTTC.

This sequence joins TRBV9 and TRBJ2-5; 10 nucleotides line up with TRBD2. CDR1 and CDR2 (germline): SGDLS, YYNGEE. V shed 0 bases and J 0 bases; nucleotides not matched to a gene: 5. This CDR3 has 17 amino acids. CDR3 nucleotides: TGTGCCAGCAGCGTAGCACTAGCGGGGAGCTACCAAGAGACCCAGTACTTC. Amino acids: CASSVALAGSYQETQYF. Supplemented by reference TRBV9 and TRBJ2-5, the full variable domain reads DSGVTQTPKHLITATGQRVTLRCSPRSGDLSVYWYQQSLDQGLQFLIQYYNGEERAKGNILERFSAQQFPDLHSELNLSSLELGDSALYFCASSVALAGSYQETQYFGPGTRLLVL.

The chain joins TRBV20-1 to TRBJ1-2; D is ambiguous. The CDR3 has 13 amino acids. Between the trimmed V and J ends, which lost 3 bases and 3 bases, there was a span of 11 bases. Germline V gene sequence: CDR1 DFQATT, CDR2 SNEGSKA (reference sequence). CDR3 bases: TGCAGTGCTAGTCGAGGACCAGACTATGGCTACACCTTC. This gives the protein CSASRGPDYGYTF.

The gene calls are TRBV6-1 and TRBJ2-3; D remains ambiguous. This CDR3 contains 13 residues. V shed 6 bases and J shed 4 bases, with 11 bases lying between them. Per germline, CDR1 MNHNS and CDR2 SASEGT. The DNA for the CDR3 is TGTGCCAGCAGCGGTGGAGCTTCAGATACGCAGTATTTT. Translation gives CASSGGASDTQYF.

In this sample, this clonotype turned up many times. V and J are TRBV10-1 and TRBJ2-7, with a tentative D call TRBD2 (6 bases). V lost 3 bases, J lost 3 bases, and 12 bases lay in between. CDR3 length equals 14 residues. The V gene's germline CDR1 is WNHNN and CDR2 SYGVQD (reference sequence). In nucleotides, the CDR3 is TGCGCCAGCAGTGAAGGGGACTCCCGCTACGAGCAGTACTTC. This sequence encodes CASSEGDSRYEQYF.